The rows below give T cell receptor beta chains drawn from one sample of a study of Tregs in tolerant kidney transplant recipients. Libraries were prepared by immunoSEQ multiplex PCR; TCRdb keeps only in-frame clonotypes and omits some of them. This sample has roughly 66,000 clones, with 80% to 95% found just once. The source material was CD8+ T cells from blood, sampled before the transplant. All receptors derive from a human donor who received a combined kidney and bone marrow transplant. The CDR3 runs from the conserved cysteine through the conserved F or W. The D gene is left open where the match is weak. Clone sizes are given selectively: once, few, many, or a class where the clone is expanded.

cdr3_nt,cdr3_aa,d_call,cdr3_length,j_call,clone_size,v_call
TGTGCCAGCAGCCGCATGGAGACAGCAATAACCTACGAGCAGTACTTC,CASSRMETAITYEQYF,.,16,TRBJ2-7,.,TRBV7-9
TGTGCCAGCAGTGTTGAGTTAGCGGGGGGCCGGGAAGATACGCAGTATTTT,CASSVELAGGREDTQYF,TRBD2,17,TRBJ2-3,once,TRBV2
TGTGCCAGCAGCGCAACAGGGACCCCTAACTATGGCTACACCTTC,CASSATGTPNYGYTF,.,15,TRBJ1-2,.,TRBV9
TGTGCCAGCAGCATCGGACAGGGGGCCCCCATATATTTT,CASSIGQGAPIYF,TRBD1,13,TRBJ1-3,.,TRBV7-3
TGTGCCAGCAGTTTTATGAACACCGGGGAGCTGTTTTTT,CASSFMNTGELFF,.,13,TRBJ2-2,.,TRBV27
TGTGCCAGCAGCTTGTACCGGGATGAGCAGTTCTTC,CASSLYRDEQFF,.,12,TRBJ2-1,few,TRBV7-9
TGTGCCAGCAGCTTTTTGTCGGGAGTCAACACCGGGGAGCTGTTTTTT,CASSFLSGVNTGELFF,.,16,TRBJ2-2,.,TRBV7-3
TGTGCCAGCAGCGTAGACGACTCCCCGAATGGCGAGCAGTACTTC,CASSVDDSPNGEQYF,.,15,TRBJ2-7,.,TRBV9
TGTGCCAGCAGCCCCACTACAGGGAGTAGGGCCAACTATGGCTACACCTTC,CASSPTTGSRANYGYTF,.,17,TRBJ1-2,once,TRBV7-9
.,CASSSSREGHHEQFF,.,15,TRBJ2-1,.,TRBV27
TGTGCCAGCAGCTTAGTGGGGGGGCGGGAGAATGAGCAGTTCTTC,CASSLVGGRENEQFF,.,15,TRBJ2-1,.,TRBV13
TGCAGCGTTGGACAGTCCTACGAGCAGTACTTC,CSVGQSYEQYF,.,11,TRBJ2-7,.,TRBV29-1
TGTGCCACCTCGACTAGCCAGAGCTCCTACGAGCAGTACTTC,CATSTSQSSYEQYF,TRBD2,14,TRBJ2-7,.,TRBV2
TGTGCCAGCGGCGTTGGTGTCGGGAACACTGAAGCTTTCTTT,CASGVGVGNTEAFF,.,14,TRBJ1-1,.,TRBV9
TGCAGCGTTGGACGAGCAGGAAACTACGAGCAGTACTTC,CSVGRAGNYEQYF,.,13,TRBJ2-7,.,TRBV29-1
TGTGCCAGCAGCCCAGAGGCTAGCGGGAGGAGGTCAGATACGCAGTATTTT,CASSPEASGRRSDTQYF,TRBD2,17,TRBJ2-3,.,TRBV7-6
TGTGCCAGCAGCTCTAGCGGGGCCCCAGATACGCAGTATTTT,CASSSSGAPDTQYF,TRBD2,14,TRBJ2-3,.,TRBV11-3
TGTGCCAGCAGCTTAGGGAGGGATCACTATGGCTACACCTTC,CASSLGRDHYGYTF,.,14,TRBJ1-2,.,TRBV13
TGTGCCAGCAGCCCTAACCCGGGACAGCTGAACACTGAAGCTTTCTTT,CASSPNPGQLNTEAFF,TRBD1,16,TRBJ1-1,.,TRBV7-6
TGTGCCACCGGACAGGGGGACTACGAGCAGTACTTC,CATGQGDYEQYF,TRBD1,12,TRBJ2-7,.,TRBV14
TGCGCCAGCAGTCCACTAGCGGGGGCTTACACAGATACGCAGTATTTT,CASSPLAGAYTDTQYF,TRBD2,16,TRBJ2-3,.,TRBV5-1
TGTGCCAGCAGCTTTGGACTAGCCGGCGAGCAGTACTTC,CASSFGLAGEQYF,TRBD2,13,TRBJ2-7,.,TRBV5-5
TGTGCCAGCAGCTTAAAAGCGGCCACAGATACGCAGTATTTT,CASSLKAATDTQYF,.,14,TRBJ2-3,once,TRBV13
TGCGCCAGCAGCCTGGTCGGCGGACAAGAGACCCAGTACTTC,CASSLVGGQETQYF,.,14,TRBJ2-5,.,TRBV5-1
TGTGCCAGCAGCCCAGGACAGGGGGGGTCACCCCTCCACTTT,CASSPGQGGSPLHF,TRBD1,14,TRBJ1-6,.,TRBV7-8
TGTGCCAGCAGCTTCGGGGCGGGGGGGAACAATGAGCAGTTCTTC,CASSFGAGGNNEQFF,TRBD2,15,TRBJ2-1,.,TRBV5-4
TGTGCCAGTAGTATCTACGTGAATCAGCCCCAGCATTTT,CASSIYVNQPQHF,.,13,TRBJ1-5,once,TRBV19
TGTGCCAGCAGCTCCGGGACTAGCGGGAGATGGGAGACCCAGTACTTC,CASSSGTSGRWETQYF,TRBD2,16,TRBJ2-5,.,TRBV5-6
TGCGCCAGCAGCTTGACTAGCGGGAACTACGAGCAGTACTTC,CASSLTSGNYEQYF,TRBD2,14,TRBJ2-7,.,TRBV5-1